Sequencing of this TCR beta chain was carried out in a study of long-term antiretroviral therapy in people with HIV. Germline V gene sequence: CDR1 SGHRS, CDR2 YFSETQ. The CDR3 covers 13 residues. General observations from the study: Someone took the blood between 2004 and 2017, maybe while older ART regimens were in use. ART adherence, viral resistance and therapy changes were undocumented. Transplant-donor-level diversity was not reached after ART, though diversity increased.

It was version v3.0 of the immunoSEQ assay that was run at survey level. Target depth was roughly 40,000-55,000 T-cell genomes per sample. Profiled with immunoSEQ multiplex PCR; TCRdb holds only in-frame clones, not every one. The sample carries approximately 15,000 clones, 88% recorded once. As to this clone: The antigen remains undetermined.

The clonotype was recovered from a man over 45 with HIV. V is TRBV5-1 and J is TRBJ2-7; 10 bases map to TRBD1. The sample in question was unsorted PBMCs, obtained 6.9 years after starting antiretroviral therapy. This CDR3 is CASGTGDLYEQYF. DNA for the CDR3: TGCGCTTCAGGGACAGGGGATCTCTACGAGCAGTACTTC.